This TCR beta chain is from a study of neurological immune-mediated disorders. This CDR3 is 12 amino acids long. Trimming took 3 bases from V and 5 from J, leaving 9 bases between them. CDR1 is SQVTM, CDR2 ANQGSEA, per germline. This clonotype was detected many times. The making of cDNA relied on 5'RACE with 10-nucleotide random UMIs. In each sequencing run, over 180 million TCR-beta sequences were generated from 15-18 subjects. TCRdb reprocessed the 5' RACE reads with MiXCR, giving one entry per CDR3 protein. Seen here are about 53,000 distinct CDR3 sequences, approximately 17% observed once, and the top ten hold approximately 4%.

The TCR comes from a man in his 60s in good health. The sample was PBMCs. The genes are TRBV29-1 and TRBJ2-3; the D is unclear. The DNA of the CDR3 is TGCAGCGTTGACATTTTTGAAGATACGCAGTATTTT. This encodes CSVDIFEDTQYF.